The 31 T cell receptor beta chains below all came from one sample that was sequenced in a study of T cells after posttransplantation cyclophosphamide. A marrow graft followed busulfan-fludarabine conditioning, with cyclophosphamide on days +3 and +4. Repertoires were generated with immunoSEQ multiplex PCR, while TCRdb's copy carries only in-frame clones and drops some. This repertoire holds 12,000 or so clones, and none appear only once. The sample in question was PBMCs, obtained after allogeneic stem cell transplant with posttransplant cyclophosphamide. These receptors were obtained from a female patient between 35 and 55 years old who received an allogeneic stem cell transplant from a related donor, was CMV-positive, and had acute GVHD only. Some T cells may originate from the graft donor.

This clone was seen many times. The chain is built from TRBV5-1 and TRBJ2-1; a possible D gene is TRBD2 (5 bases). The CDR3 covers 14 residues. In germline, CDR1 is SGHRS, CDR2 YFSETQ. Trimming stripped 3 bases from V and 5 bases from J, with 12 bases between. The DNA for the CDR3 is TGCGCCAGCAGCTCGACGTCCGGGAACAATGAGCAGTTCTTC. Amino acids: CASSSTSGNNEQFF.

The table lists this clone with a few counts. At one of its ends the junction is not consistent with the germline gene, which may arise from a read error. This chain uses TRBV10-3 with TRBJ2-1, with D perhaps being TRBD1 or TRBD2 (6 bases each). There are 15 residues in the CDR3. The V gene's germline CDR1 is ENHRY and CDR2 SYGVKD. The CDR3: CAVRGTWEESNEQFF. Here the CDR3 DNA reads TGTGCCGTCAGGGGAACTTGGGAGGAAAGTAATGAGCAGTTCTTC.

This clone occurred many times. The rearrangement uses TRBV7-3 and TRBJ2-3; TRBD2 matches 11 bases. The CDR3 extends over 17 amino acids. Germline V gene data show CDR1 as SGHTA and CDR2 as FQGTGA. Germline trimming cut 5 bases from V and 2 bases from J; bases unmatched to any gene: 9. The CDR3 coding sequence is TGTGCCAGCAGCAACCCTAGCGGGGGGAACTTCACAGATACGCAGTATTTT. Protein sequence: CASSNPSGGNFTDTQYF.

The sample holds many counts of this clone. The rearrangement uses TRBV7-8 and TRBJ1-4; 7 nucleotides align to TRBD1. This CDR3 contains 13 residues. The germline V gene has CDR1 SGHVS and CDR2 FQNEAQ. V lost 10 bases and J lost 5; bases outside the gene matches: 7. CDR3 in DNA: TGTGCCACCACCGGGACAGCAAATGAAAAACTGTTTTTT. Its protein is CATTGTANEKLFF.

This clone was observed at least ten times. This chain uses TRBV2 with TRBJ1-2; a possible D gene is TRBD1 (6 bases). Germline V CDR1 and CDR2: SNHLY, FYNNEI. V shed 11 bases and J shed 8 bases, with 15 bases lying between them. The CDR3 loop spans 11 amino acids. CDR3 sequence (DNA): TGTGCCGTCCACAGGGAAGGCGGCTACACCTTC. Translation: CAVHREGGYTF.

This clone was found many times. This chain joins TRBV4-3 and TRBJ2-3, with a tentative D call TRBD2 (6 bases). Germline V gene sequence: CDR1 LGHNA, CDR2 YSLEER. Trimming removed 0 bases at V and 6 bases at J, with 10 bases between. The CDR3 is 14 residues long. The CDR3 protein is CASSQDWGEDTQYF. Written as DNA, the CDR3 is TGCGCCAGCAGCCAAGATTGGGGGGAGGATACGCAGTATTTT.

The gene calls are TRBV2 and TRBJ2-5; D uncertain. Looked up from germline, CDR1 is SNHLY and CDR2 is FYNNEI. V was clipped by 3 bases and J by 0 bases, with 8 bases between them. CDR3 length: 14 amino acids. In DNA, the CDR3 is TGTGCCAGCAGTGATAGGCGGAACCAAGAGACCCAGTACTTC. It codes for CASSDRRNQETQYF.

The rearrangement links TRBV27 to TRBJ2-1; 13 bases align to TRBD2. The J segment lost 4 bases and the V segment lost 8 bases, leaving 8 bases of the junction unmatched. The CDR3 extends over 16 amino acids. Germline V lookup: CDR1 MNHEY, CDR2 SMNVEV (reference sequence). The CDR3 nucleotides read TGTGCCAGCCGACCGGGACTAGCGGGGAGATACAATGAGCAGTTCTTC. It specifies CASRPGLAGRYNEQFF.

This clone was counted ten times or more. The V call is TRBV19, the J call TRBJ2-1; 13 bases are shared with TRBD2. Germline V gene lookup returns CDR1 LNHDA and CDR2 SQIVND (reference sequence). V lost 5 bases, J lost 7 bases, and 8 bases stayed unmatched. This CDR3 comprises 16 residues. Written as DNA, the CDR3 is TGTGCCAGTAGTGTCCAGGGACTAGCGGGGATGAATGAGCAGTTCTTC. This codes for CASSVQGLAGMNEQFF.

This clone has at least ten counts. The genes are TRBV5-1 and TRBJ2-3, with 11 bases matching TRBD2. J was trimmed by 4 bases and V by 4 bases; bases with no gene match: 5. The CDR3 is 15 residues long. Germline values: CDR1 SGHRS, CDR2 YFSETQ. The CDR3 is CASSGRTSGSDTQYF. CDR3 coding DNA: TGCGCCAGCAGCGGACGGACTAGCGGGTCAGATACGCAGTATTTT.

This clone was observed many times. The chain couples TRBV19 to TRBJ2-7; maybe TRBD2 (5 bases). The ends were cut back, 6 bases at V and 6 bases at J, with 18 bases in the middle. Germline CDR1 is LNHDA and CDR2 is SQIVND (reference sequence). This CDR3 spans 14 amino acids. The CDR3 sequence: CASRPGGESSEQYV. CDR3 coding DNA: TGTGCCAGTAGACCAGGAGGTGAGTCGAGCGAGCAGTACGTC.

This clone was picked up a small number of times. The CDR3 does not end in the conserved phenylalanine or tryptophan, so this is likely a read error. This sequence joins TRBV9 and TRBJ2-7, with 15 bases lining up with TRBD2. Germline V lookup: CDR1 SGDLS, CDR2 YYNGEE. The CDR3 is 18 amino acids. V was clipped by 0 bases and J by 1 base; unmatched bases: 5. The CDR3 DNA is TGTGCCAGCAGCGTAGGTTGGACTAGCGGGGGGGCATCCTACGAGCAGTACCTC. Translation gives CASSVGWTSGGASYEQYL.

There are many counts of this clone. The chain uses TRBV11-1 and TRBJ2-7, with D possibly matching TRBD2 (5 bases). This CDR3 spans 12 amino acids. Trimming took off 5 bases at V and 6 bases at J, with 11 bases between the two ends. Germline V gene lookup returns CDR1 SGHAT and CDR2 FQDESV (reference sequence). The CDR3 coding sequence is TGTGCCAGCAGCCTAAATAGCGTCGAGCAGTACTTC. Translation gives CASSLNSVEQYF.

In its sample, this clone was seen a few times. The chain carries TRBV6-5 and TRBJ1-3; D is unclear. Per the germline V gene, CDR1 is MNHEY and CDR2 is SVGAGI. The CDR3 extends over 15 amino acids. V was clipped by 0 bases and J by 4 bases, with 10 bases between them. Here the CDR3 reads CASSYSTDLGNTIYF. The CDR3 bases are TGTGCCAGCAGTTACTCAACGGACTTGGGAAACACCATATATTTT.

This clone was counted at least ten times. This chain uses TRBV18 with TRBJ2-7; the D is unclear. Germline V CDR1 and CDR2: KGHSH, LQKENI. Trimming stripped 2 bases from V and 1 base from J, with 9 bases between. There are 14 residues in the CDR3. The CDR3 DNA follows: TGTGCCAGCTCACCAACCAGCGCTTCCTACGAGCAGTACGTC. It yields the protein CASSPTSASYEQYV.

This clone was observed at least ten times. The rearrangement joins TRBV4-1 to TRBJ1-1; 7 nucleotides align to TRBD1. This CDR3 is built from 16 residues. Trimming at V came to 1 base and at J to 0 bases, leaving 5 bases not matched to a gene. The germline V gene has CDR1 MGHRA and CDR2 YSYEKL. The CDR3 DNA reads as TGCGCCAGCAGCCAAGGACAGGGAGTCATGAACACTGAAGCTTTCTTT. It yields the protein CASSQGQGVMNTEAFF.

This clone was observed many times. The chain recombines TRBV11-2 with TRBJ2-5; 10 nucleotides align to TRBD1. Germline-derived CDR1 and CDR2 are SGHAT and FQNNGV. V dropped 4 bases and J dropped 2; count of bases not matched to a gene: 1. The CDR3 contains 14 residues. CDR3: CASSWDRGQETQYF. The CDR3 DNA reads as TGTGCCAGCAGCTGGGACAGGGGACAAGAGACCCAGTACTTC.

This clone appeared many times. The rearrangement uses TRBV10-3 and TRBJ2-7; D might be TRBD1 (5 bases). V gave up 3 bases and J gave up 2 bases, with 8 bases separating them. The CDR3 has 13 residues. Germline V gene lookup returns CDR1 ENHRY and CDR2 SYGVKD. The CDR3 coding sequence is TGTGCCATCAGTGATCCGGACACCTACGAGCAGTACGTC. Encoded protein: CAISDPDTYEQYV.

Ten or more counts support this clone. This chain links TRBV7-2 with TRBJ2-1, with D possibly matching TRBD2 (5 bases). The CDR3 spans 15 residues. The germline V gene encodes CDR1 SGHTA and CDR2 FQGNSA. Trimming took 2 bases from V and 7 from J, leaving 15 bases between them. CDR3 sequence: CASSLTRVPSNEQFF. CDR3 nucleotide sequence: TGTGCCAGCAGCTTAACGCGGGTTCCCTCGAATGAGCAGTTCTTC. Together with reference TRBV7-2 and TRBJ2-1, the CDR3 gives the full variable domain: GAGVSQSPSNKVTEKGKDVELRCDPISGHTALYWYRQSLGQGLEFLIYFQGNSAPDKSGLPSDRFSAERTGGSVSTLTIQRTQQEDSAVYLCASSLTRVPSNEQFFGPGTRLTVL.

This clone was seen ten or more times. The chain joins TRBV5-6 to TRBJ1-2; tentative D call: TRBD1 (5 bases). CDR1 and CDR2 from the germline V gene are SGHDT and YYEEEE. This CDR3 contains 17 residues. Trimming removed 1 base at V and 0 bases at J, with 16 bases between. Written as DNA, the CDR3 is TGTGCCAGCAGCTTGTTTGGGGACTTAAAGGCTAACTATGGCTACACCTTC. Protein sequence: CASSLFGDLKANYGYTF. Using reference TRBV5-6 and TRBJ1-2 for the parts outside the CDR3, the full variable domain is DAGVTQSPTHLIKTRGQQVTLRCSPKSGHDTVSWYQQALGQGPQFIFQYYEEEERQRGNFPDRFSGHQFPNYSSELNVNALLLGDSALYLCASSLFGDLKANYGYTFGSGTRLTVV.

This clone was recorded a few times. The rearrangement joins TRBV5-6 to TRBJ1-6, with TRBD1 as a possible D gene (6 bases). Germline CDR1 is SGHDT and CDR2 is YYEEEE. Trimming took off 4 bases at V and 6 bases at J, with 14 bases between the two ends. The length of the CDR3 is 15 residues. The CDR3: CASSPNQGTNSPLHF. The CDR3 DNA reads as TGTGCCAGCAGCCCAAACCAGGGGACTAATTCACCCCTCCACTTT.

Many counts were recorded for this clone. The gene calls are TRBV18 and TRBJ1-1, with a tentative D call TRBD1 (6 bases). Germline CDR1 is KGHSH and CDR2 is LQKENI. Trimming pared 6 bases from V and 2 bases from J, leaving 13 bases between. The CDR3 consists of 14 residues. The CDR3 nucleotides are TGTGCCAGCTCCATTTCCAGGGGAAACACTGAAGCTTTCTTT. Translated, it gives CASSISRGNTEAFF.

This clone was seen ten or more times. The J gene is TRBJ2-5, the V gene TRBV7-2, with a tentative D call TRBD2 (6 bases). Germline lookup yields CDR1 SGHTA and CDR2 FQGNSA. The ends were cut back, 4 bases at V and 5 bases at J, with 14 bases in the middle. CDR3 length: 14 amino acids. DNA for the CDR3: TGTGCCAGCAGCTCCACCGGGACTCGGGAGACCCAGTACTTC. Amino acid sequence: CASSSTGTRETQYF.

The chain carries TRBV25-1 and TRBJ2-3, with D perhaps matching TRBD2 (6 bases). The V end lost 6 bases, the J end lost 3 bases, and 22 bases lay between the germline ends. This CDR3 has 17 residues. The V gene's germline CDR1 is MGHDK and CDR2 SYGVNS. The CDR3, as DNA: TGTGCCAGCAGCGACACCTACCCCGGGACTTTTACAGATACGCAGTATTTT. Protein: CASSDTYPGTFTDTQYF. The whole variable domain, remainder taken from reference TRBV25-1 and TRBJ2-3, is EADIYQTPRYLVIGTGKKITLECSQTMGHDKMYWYQQDPGMELHLIHYSYGVNSTEKGDLSSESTVSRIRTEHFPLTLESARPSHTSQYLCASSDTYPGTFTDTQYFGPGTRLTVL.

Many counts were recorded for this clone. The chain joins TRBV10-3 to TRBJ1-2; 7 bases are a match to TRBD1. The V segment lost 6 bases and the J segment 7 bases; nucleotides outside the gene matches: 11. The CDR3 contains 14 residues. CDR1 and CDR2 from the germline V gene are ENHRY and SYGVKD. The CDR3 bases are TGTGCCATCAGCGAGATTAAGACAGGGAGTGGCTACACCTTC. Protein product: CAISEIKTGSGYTF.

This clone appeared many times. The chain couples TRBV11-3 to TRBJ2-7; 7 positions agree with TRBD1. Looked up from germline, CDR1 is SGHNT and CDR2 is YENEEA. The J segment lost 1 base and the V segment lost 2 bases, leaving 5 bases of the junction unmatched. CDR3 length: 15 amino acids. CDR3 sequence reads: CASSLRVGQSYEQYV. Here the CDR3 DNA reads TGTGCCAGCAGCTTACGAGTGGGACAGTCCTACGAGCAGTACGTC.

In this sample, this clone turned up a few times. The chain employs TRBV7-9 and TRBJ2-5; TRBD2 aligns across 10 bases. Trimming removed 4 bases from V and 5 bases from J; junction bases left unmatched: 7. Germline loops: CDR1 SEHNR, CDR2 FQNEAQ (reference sequence). The CDR3 spans 15 residues. Written as DNA, the CDR3 is TGTGCCAGCAGCTCGGGACTAGCGCTGAGGGAGACCCAGTACTTC. Protein sequence: CASSSGLALRETQYF.

This clone was found many times. The J gene is TRBJ2-5, the V gene TRBV19; tentative D call: TRBD1 (6 bases). This CDR3 comprises 12 residues. Germline assignment: CDR1 LNHDA and CDR2 SQIVND (reference sequence). Trimming took 10 bases from V and 7 from J, leaving 16 bases between them. CDR3 DNA: TGTGCCACCCTTACAGGGAGTGGGACCCAGTACTTC. Amino acids: CATLTGSGTQYF.

This clone showed up many times. The chain joins TRBV10-3 to TRBJ2-1, with TRBD2 identical over 15 bases. Germline V gives CDR1 ENHRY, CDR2 SYGVKD. The V segment lost 7 bases and the J segment 6 bases; nucleotides outside the gene matches: 4. There are 15 residues in the CDR3. CDR3 DNA sequence: TGTGCCATCACCCGGACTAGCGGGGGGGCCAATGAGCAGTTCTTC. Amino acids: CAITRTSGGANEQFF.

This clone came up many times. The genes are TRBV5-1 and TRBJ2-3; the match to TRBD2 covers 11 bases. Looked up from germline, CDR1 is SGHRS and CDR2 is YFSETQ. The CDR3 consists of 15 residues. The V and J ends lost 4 bases and 4 bases, in that order; junction bases with no gene match: 5. The CDR3 sequence: CASSQTSGVADTQYF. The CDR3 nucleotides read TGCGCCAGCAGCCAGACTAGCGGGGTGGCAGATACGCAGTATTTT.

This clone has ten or more counts. The V call is TRBV29-1, the J call TRBJ2-1; 7 bases match TRBD2. The CDR3 is made up of 17 amino acids. The germline V gene has CDR1 SQVTM and CDR2 ANQGSEA. Trimming at V came to 7 bases and at J to 8 bases, leaving 23 bases not matched to a gene. CDR3: CSGERRVVGGQIHEQFF. CDR3 in DNA: TGCAGCGGAGAACGTCGGGTTGTGGGAGGGCAAATCCATGAGCAGTTCTTC.